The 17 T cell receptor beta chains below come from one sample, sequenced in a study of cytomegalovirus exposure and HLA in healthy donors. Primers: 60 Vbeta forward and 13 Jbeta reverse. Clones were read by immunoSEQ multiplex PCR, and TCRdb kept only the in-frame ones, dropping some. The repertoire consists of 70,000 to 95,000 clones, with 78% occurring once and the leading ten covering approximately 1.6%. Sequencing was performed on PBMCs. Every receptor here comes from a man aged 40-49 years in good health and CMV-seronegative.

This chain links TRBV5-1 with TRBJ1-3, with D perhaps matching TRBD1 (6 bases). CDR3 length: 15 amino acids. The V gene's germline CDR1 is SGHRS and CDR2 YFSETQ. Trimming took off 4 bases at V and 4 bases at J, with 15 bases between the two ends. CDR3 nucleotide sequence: TGCGCCAGCAGCGCTTCAGGGGTCGACGGAAACACCATATATTTT. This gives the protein CASSASGVDGNTIYF.

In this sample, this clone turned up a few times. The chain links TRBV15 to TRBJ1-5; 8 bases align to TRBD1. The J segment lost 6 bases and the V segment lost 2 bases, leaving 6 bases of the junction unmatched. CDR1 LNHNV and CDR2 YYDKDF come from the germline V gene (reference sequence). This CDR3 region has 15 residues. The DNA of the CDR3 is TGTGCCACCAGCAGATCAGACAGGGGTGGTCAGCCCCAGCATTTT. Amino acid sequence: CATSRSDRGGQPQHF.

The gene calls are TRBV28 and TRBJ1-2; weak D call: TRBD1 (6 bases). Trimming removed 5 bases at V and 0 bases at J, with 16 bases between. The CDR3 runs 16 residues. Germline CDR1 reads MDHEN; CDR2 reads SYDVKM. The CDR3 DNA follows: TGTGCCAGCAGTCCATCCGGGACACCCGCTAACTATGGCTACACCTTC. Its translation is CASSPSGTPANYGYTF.

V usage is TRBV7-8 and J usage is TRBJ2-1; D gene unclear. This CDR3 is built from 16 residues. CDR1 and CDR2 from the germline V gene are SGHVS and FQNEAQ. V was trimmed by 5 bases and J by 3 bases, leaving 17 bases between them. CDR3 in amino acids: CASSLAASGYYNEQFF. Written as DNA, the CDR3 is TGTGCCAGCAGCCTTGCAGCGAGTGGGTACTACAATGAGCAGTTCTTC.

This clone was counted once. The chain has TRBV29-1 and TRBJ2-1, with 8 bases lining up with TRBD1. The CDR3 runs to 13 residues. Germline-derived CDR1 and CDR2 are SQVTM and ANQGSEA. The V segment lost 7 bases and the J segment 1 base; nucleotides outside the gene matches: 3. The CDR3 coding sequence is TGCAGCGCCGGACAGGGATCCTACAATGAGCAGTTCTTC. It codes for CSAGQGSYNEQFF.

The CDR3 DNA reads TGTGCCAGCAGTTTTTTGCCGGGAGGGCCCCACAATGAGCAGTTCTTC. Its translation is CASSFLPGGPHNEQFF. The chain employs TRBV27 and TRBJ2-1, with TRBD2 matching 8 bases. The germline gives CDR1 MNHEY, CDR2 SMNVEV (reference sequence). The CDR3 contains 16 residues. The V gene end was trimmed by 3 bases and the J gene end by 5 bases; junction bases not matched to a gene: 9.

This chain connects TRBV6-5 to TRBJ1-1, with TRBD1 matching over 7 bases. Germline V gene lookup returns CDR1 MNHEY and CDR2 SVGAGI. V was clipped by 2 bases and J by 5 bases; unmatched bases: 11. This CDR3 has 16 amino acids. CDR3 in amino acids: CASSYTLTGSTTEAFF. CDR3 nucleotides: TGTGCCAGCAGTTACACTCTGACAGGGAGCACGACTGAAGCTTTCTTT.

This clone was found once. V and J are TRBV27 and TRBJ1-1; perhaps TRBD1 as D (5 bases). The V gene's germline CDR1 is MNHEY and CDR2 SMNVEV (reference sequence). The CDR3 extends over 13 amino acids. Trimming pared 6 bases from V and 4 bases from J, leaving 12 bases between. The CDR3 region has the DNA TGTGCCAGCAGACCGAGACAGTTCACTGAAGCTTTCTTT. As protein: CASRPRQFTEAFF.

CDR3 amino acids: CASGRDTAYEQYF. Written as DNA, the CDR3 is TGTGCCAGCGGCCGGGACACGGCCTACGAGCAGTACTTC. The rearrangement uses TRBV7-9 and TRBJ2-7; D perhaps matches TRBD1 (6 bases). Per the germline V gene, CDR1 is SEHNR and CDR2 is FQNEAQ (reference sequence). The CDR3 has 13 residues. Trimming stripped 8 bases from V and 2 bases from J, with 13 bases between.

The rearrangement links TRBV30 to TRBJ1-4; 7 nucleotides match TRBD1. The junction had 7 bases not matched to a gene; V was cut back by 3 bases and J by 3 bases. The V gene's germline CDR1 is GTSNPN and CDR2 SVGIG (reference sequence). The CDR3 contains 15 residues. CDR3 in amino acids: CAWRIAGTANEKLFF. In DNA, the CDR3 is TGTGCCTGGAGGATAGCCGGGACAGCTAATGAAAAACTGTTTTTT.

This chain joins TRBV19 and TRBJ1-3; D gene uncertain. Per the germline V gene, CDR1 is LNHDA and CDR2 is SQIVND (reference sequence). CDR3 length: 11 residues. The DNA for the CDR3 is TGTGCGGGGAGCTCTGGAAACACCATATATTTT. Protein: CAGSSGNTIYF.

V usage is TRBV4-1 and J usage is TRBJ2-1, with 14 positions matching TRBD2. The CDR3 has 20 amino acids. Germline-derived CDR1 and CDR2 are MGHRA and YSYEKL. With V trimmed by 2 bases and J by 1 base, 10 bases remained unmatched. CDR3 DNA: TGCGCCAGCAGCCAACCACAGGGACTAGCGGGAGCGGAATCCTACAATGAGCAGTTCTTC. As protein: CASSQPQGLAGAESYNEQFF.

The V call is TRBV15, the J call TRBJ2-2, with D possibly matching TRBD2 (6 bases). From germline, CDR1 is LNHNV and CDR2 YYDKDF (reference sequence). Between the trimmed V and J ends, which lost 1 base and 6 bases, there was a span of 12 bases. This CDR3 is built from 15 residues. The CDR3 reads CATSRGGGGSGELFF. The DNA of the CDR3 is TGTGCCACCAGCAGAGGGGGTGGGGGGTCCGGGGAGCTGTTTTTT.

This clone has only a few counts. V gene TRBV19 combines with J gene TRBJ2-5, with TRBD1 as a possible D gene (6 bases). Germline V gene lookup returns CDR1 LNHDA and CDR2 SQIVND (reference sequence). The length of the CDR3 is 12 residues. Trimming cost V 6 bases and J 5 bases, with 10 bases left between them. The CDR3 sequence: CASSRGPETQYF. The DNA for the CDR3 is TGTGCCAGTAGCAGGGGTCCGGAGACCCAGTACTTC.

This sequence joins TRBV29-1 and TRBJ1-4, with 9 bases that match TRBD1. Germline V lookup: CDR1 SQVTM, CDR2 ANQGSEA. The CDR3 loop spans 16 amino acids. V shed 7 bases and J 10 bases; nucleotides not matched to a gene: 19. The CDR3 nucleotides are TGCAGCGGCCTCGAAAACCCCGGGACAGGGCGCGGAAAACTGTTTTTT. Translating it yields CSGLENPGTGRGKLFF.

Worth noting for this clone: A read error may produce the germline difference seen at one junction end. CDR3 sequence reads: CASSRQGGLSGANGLTF. The CDR3 DNA reads as TGTGCCAGTAGTCGGCAGGGGGGCCTGTCTGGGGCCAACGGCCTGACTTTC. This rearrangement joins TRBV19 to TRBJ2-6; TRBD1 is a possible D gene (7 bases). The germline V gene has CDR1 LNHDA and CDR2 SQIVND (reference sequence). The CDR3 sequence is 17 residues long. Looking up the rest from reference TRBV19 and TRBJ2-6 gives the full variable domain: DGGITQSPKYLFRKEGQNVTLSCEQNLNHDAMYWYRQDPGQGLRLIYYSQIVNDFQKGDIAEGYSVSREKKESFPLTVTSAQKNPTAFYLCASSRQGGLSGANGLTFGAGSRLTVL.

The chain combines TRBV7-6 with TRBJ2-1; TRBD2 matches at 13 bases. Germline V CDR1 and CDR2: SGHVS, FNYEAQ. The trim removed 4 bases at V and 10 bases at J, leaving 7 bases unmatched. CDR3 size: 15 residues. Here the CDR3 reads CASSSWTSGSGEQFF. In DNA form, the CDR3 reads TGTGCCAGCAGCTCCTGGACTAGCGGGAGCGGGGAGCAGTTCTTC.